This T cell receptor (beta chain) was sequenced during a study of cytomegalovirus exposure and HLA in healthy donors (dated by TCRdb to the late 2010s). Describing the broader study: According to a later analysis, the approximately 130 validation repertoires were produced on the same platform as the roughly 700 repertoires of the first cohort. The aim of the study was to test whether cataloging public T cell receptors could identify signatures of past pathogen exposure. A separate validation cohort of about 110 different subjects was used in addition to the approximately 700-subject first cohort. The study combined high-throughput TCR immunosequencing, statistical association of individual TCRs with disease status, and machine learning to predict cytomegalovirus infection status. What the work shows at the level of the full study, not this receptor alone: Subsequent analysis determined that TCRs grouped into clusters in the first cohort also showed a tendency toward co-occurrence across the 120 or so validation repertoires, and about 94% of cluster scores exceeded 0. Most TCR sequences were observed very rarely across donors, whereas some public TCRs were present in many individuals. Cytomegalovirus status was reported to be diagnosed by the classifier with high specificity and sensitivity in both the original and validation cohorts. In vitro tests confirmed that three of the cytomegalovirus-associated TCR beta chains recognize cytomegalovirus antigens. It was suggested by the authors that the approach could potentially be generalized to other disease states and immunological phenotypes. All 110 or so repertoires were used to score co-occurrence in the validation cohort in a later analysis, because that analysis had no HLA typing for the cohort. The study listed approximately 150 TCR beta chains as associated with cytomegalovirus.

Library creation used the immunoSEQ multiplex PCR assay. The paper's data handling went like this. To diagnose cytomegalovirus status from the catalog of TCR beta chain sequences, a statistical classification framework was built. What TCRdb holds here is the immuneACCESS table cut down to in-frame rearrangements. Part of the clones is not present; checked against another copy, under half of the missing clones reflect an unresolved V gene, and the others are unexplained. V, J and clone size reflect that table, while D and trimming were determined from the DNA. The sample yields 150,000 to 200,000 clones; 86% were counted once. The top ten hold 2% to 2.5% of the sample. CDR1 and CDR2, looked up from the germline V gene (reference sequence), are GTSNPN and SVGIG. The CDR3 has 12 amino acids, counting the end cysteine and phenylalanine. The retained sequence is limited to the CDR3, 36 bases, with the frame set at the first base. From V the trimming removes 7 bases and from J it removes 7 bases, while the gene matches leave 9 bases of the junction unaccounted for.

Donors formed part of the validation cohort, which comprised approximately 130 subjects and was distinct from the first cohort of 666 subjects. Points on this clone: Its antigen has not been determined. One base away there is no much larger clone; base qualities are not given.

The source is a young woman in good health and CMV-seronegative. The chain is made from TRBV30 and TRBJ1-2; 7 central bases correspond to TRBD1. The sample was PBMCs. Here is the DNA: TGTGCCTTTAAGCAGGGGGATGGTGGCTACACCTTC. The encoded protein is CAFKQGDGGYTF.